The 25 T cell receptor beta chains below come from one sample, sequenced in a study of blood T cell repertoires in COVID-19. Assay: immunoSEQ multiplex PCR; the TCRdb copy retains only in-frame clones and omits some. This sample has over 120,000 clones, with just under 80% found just once. The sample consisted of peripheral blood. The receptors stem from a woman aged 60 to 75 with acute or convalescent COVID-19.

V gene TRBV4-2 combines with J gene TRBJ1-5; 12 bases line up with TRBD1. The length of the CDR3 is 18 residues. The V gene's germline CDR1 is LGHNA and CDR2 YNFKEQ. V lost 4 bases to trimming and J lost 6 bases; unmatched junction nucleotides: 13. CDR3 DNA sequence: TGTGCCAGCAGCCGGGAAGATCTGGGACAGGGGGCGGCTCAGCCCCAGCATTTT. Protein sequence: CASSREDLGQGAAQPQHF.

CDR3 loop: CASSPPGQYQTQYF. DNA of the CDR3: TGCGCCAGCAGCCCACCGGGACAGTATCAGACCCAGTACTTC. The chain joins TRBV5-1 to TRBJ2-5; 7 nucleotides align to TRBD1. The V gene's germline CDR1 is SGHRS and CDR2 YFSETQ. Germline trimming cut 4 bases from V and 6 bases from J; bases unmatched to any gene: 9. This CDR3 spans 14 amino acids.

This sequence joins TRBV7-2 and TRBJ1-2, with a tentative D call TRBD1 (5 bases). Germline CDR1 SGHTA, CDR2 FQGNSA. This CDR3 has 15 amino acids. V lost 1 base, J lost 2 bases, and 11 bases lay in between. The CDR3 nucleotides are TGTGCCAGCAGCTTAGTTGGGGGGGAAAACTATGGCTACACCTTC. This codes for CASSLVGGENYGYTF.

This clone has a handful of counts. The V gene is TRBV27, the J gene TRBJ2-7; 8 bases fit TRBD1. CDR1 MNHEY and CDR2 SMNVEV come from the germline V gene (reference sequence). V shed 3 bases and J 3 bases; nucleotides not matched to a gene: 4. CDR3 length: 14 amino acids. Written as DNA, the CDR3 is TGTGCCAGCAGTTTGCAGGGGGCCAACTACGAGCAGTACTTC. Translating it yields CASSLQGANYEQYF.

The V gene is TRBV20-1, the J gene TRBJ2-1; 7 bases are shared with TRBD2. The V segment lost 3 bases and the J segment 2 bases; nucleotides outside the gene matches: 7. In germline, CDR1 is DFQATT, CDR2 SNEGSKA (reference sequence). The CDR3 covers 15 residues. DNA of the CDR3: TGCAGTGCTAGTTCTGCGGGAGTCCCCTACAATGAGCAGTTCTTC. Protein: CSASSAGVPYNEQFF.

The genes are TRBV11-2 and TRBJ2-6, with D perhaps matching TRBD2 (6 bases). Trimming took 8 bases from V and 0 from J, leaving 20 bases between them. The CDR3 is 18 residues long. Germline V gene data show CDR1 as SGHAT and CDR2 as FQNNGV. CDR3 sequence reads: CASSPWAGPPSGANVLTF. As DNA, the CDR3 is TGTGCCAGCTCCCCCTGGGCGGGACCACCCTCTGGGGCCAACGTCCTGACTTTC.

This clone appeared once. The chain has TRBV5-1 and TRBJ2-5; D is undetermined. The CDR3 is 13 residues long. From germline, CDR1 is SGHRS and CDR2 YFSETQ. The V end was cut by 2 bases, the J end by 2 bases, with 7 bases between. The CDR3 nucleotides are TGCGCCAGCAGCTTCGGAGCACAAGAGACCCAGTACTTC. Its protein product is CASSFGAQETQYF.

The V and J genes are TRBV5-1 and TRBJ2-7; 7 bases match TRBD1. V trimming: 4 bases; J trimming: 0 bases; junction bases outside the gene matches: 4. The germline CDR1 and CDR2 sequences are SGHRS and YFSETQ. There are 14 residues in the CDR3. Here the CDR3 reads CASSTGTVSYEQYF. The CDR3 DNA reads as TGCGCCAGCAGCACCGGGACAGTCTCCTACGAGCAGTACTTC.

This chain joins TRBV5-1 and TRBJ2-1, with TRBD2 identical over 9 bases. This CDR3 has 16 residues. With 3 bases clipped from V and 2 bases from J, the junction kept 6 bases outside the gene matches. CDR1 and CDR2 from the germline V gene are SGHRS and YFSETQ. CDR3 sequence (DNA): TGCGCCAGCAGCTCGGAGGGGACTAGCCCCTACAATGAGCAGTTCTTC. As protein: CASSSEGTSPYNEQFF.

This chain connects TRBV28 to TRBJ1-1, with a possible D match to TRBD1 (5 bases). CDR3 length: 14 residues. V was clipped by 4 bases and J by 5 bases, with 14 bases between them. Germline V gene lookup returns CDR1 MDHEN and CDR2 SYDVKM. The CDR3 loop reads CASSYPPGWTEAFF. CDR3 nucleotides: TGTGCCAGCAGTTATCCCCCAGGGTGGACTGAAGCTTTCTTT. The full variable domain, its missing parts supplied by reference TRBV28 and TRBJ1-1, is DVKVTQSSRYLVKRTGEKVFLECVQDMDHENMFWYRQDPGLGLRLIYFSYDVKMKEKGDIPEGYSVSREKKERFSLILESASTNQTSMYLCASSYPPGWTEAFFGQGTRLTVV.

The chain links TRBV7-8 to TRBJ2-1; 7 bases fit TRBD1. The CDR3 is made up of 12 amino acids. Germline V lookup: CDR1 SGHVS, CDR2 FQNEAQ. Trimming at V came to 3 bases and at J to 12 bases, leaving 5 bases not matched to a gene. For the CDR3, the DNA is TGTGCCAGCAGCTTCACGAGACAGGGGCAGTTCTTC. This sequence encodes CASSFTRQGQFF.

This clone was counted only a few times. The chain links TRBV4-2 to TRBJ1-1, with 7 bases lining up with TRBD1. V shed 4 bases, J shed 1 base, and the junction held 3 bases outside the gene matches. This CDR3 comprises 14 residues. Germline loops: CDR1 LGHNA, CDR2 YNFKEQ. CDR3 nucleotides: TGTGCCAGCAGCCCCCAGGGGGAGAACACTGAAGCTTTCTTT. Encoded protein: CASSPQGENTEAFF.

The gene calls are TRBV18 and TRBJ1-1; TRBD1 aligns across 7 bases. The CDR3 totals 14 residues. V was clipped by 2 bases and J by 5 bases; unmatched bases: 5. Germline-derived CDR1 and CDR2 are KGHSH and LQKENI. The CDR3 loop reads CASSPETGWTEAFF. DNA of the CDR3: TGTGCCAGCTCACCAGAGACAGGGTGGACTGAAGCTTTCTTT.

V usage is TRBV7-9 and J usage is TRBJ2-2; 8 positions match TRBD2. The CDR3 has 17 amino acids. Germline CDR1 reads SEHNR; CDR2 reads FQNEAQ (reference sequence). Trimming took 8 bases from V and 1 from J; bases not matched to a gene: 12. The CDR3 DNA sequence: TGTGCCAGCCCTACTTCTAGCGGGCCGTTGAACACCGGGGAGCTGTTTTTT. Amino acid sequence: CASPTSSGPLNTGELFF. Drawing the rest from reference TRBV7-9 and TRBJ2-2, the complete variable domain is DTGVSQNPRHKITKRGQNVTFRCDPISEHNRLYWYRQTLGQGPEFLTYFQNEAQLEKSRLLSDRFSAERPKGSFSTLEIQRTEQGDSAMYLCASPTSSGPLNTGELFFGEGSRLTVL.

The CDR3 protein is CASSINHRSSTDTQYF. Here the CDR3 DNA reads TGTGCCAGTAGTATAAACCACAGGTCTAGCACAGATACGCAGTATTTT. This sequence joins TRBV19 and TRBJ2-3; a possible D gene is TRBD1 (5 bases). The V and J ends lost 2 bases and 0 bases respectively, with 12 bases between them. The CDR3 loop spans 16 amino acids. Looked up from germline, CDR1 is LNHDA and CDR2 is SQIVND (reference sequence).

The rearrangement links TRBV28 to TRBJ2-1; 9 nucleotides agree with TRBD2. The V and J ends lost 10 bases and 5 bases, in that order; junction bases with no gene match: 6. From germline, CDR1 is MDHEN and CDR2 SYDVKM. The CDR3 length is 13 residues. CDR3 in amino acids: CATYGTSNNEQFF. Here the CDR3 DNA reads TGTGCCACATACGGGACTAGCAACAATGAGCAGTTCTTC.

V is TRBV6-5 and J is TRBJ2-7; maybe TRBD1 (5 bases). The CDR3 consists of 13 residues. Germline lookup yields CDR1 MNHEY and CDR2 SVGAGI. V was pared by 3 bases and J by 3 bases, with 9 bases between. In DNA form, the CDR3 reads TGTGCCAGCAGTTATGATACAGGCTACGAGCAGTACTTC. Translating it yields CASSYDTGYEQYF.

This rearrangement joins TRBV15 to TRBJ2-7; 7 bases are a match to TRBD1. Germline V gene lookup returns CDR1 LNHNV and CDR2 YYDKDF (reference sequence). V lost 2 bases, J lost 9 bases, and 13 bases stayed unmatched. This CDR3 region has 15 residues. The CDR3 region is CATSRPDRERDGQYF. The CDR3 coding sequence is TGTGCCACCAGCAGACCTGACAGGGAAAGGGACGGGCAGTACTTC.

The chain employs TRBV6-5 and TRBJ2-4; TRBD1 agrees at 7 bases. Germline V gene sequence: CDR1 MNHEY, CDR2 SVGAGI. This CDR3 spans 15 amino acids. V gave up 4 bases and J gave up 9 bases; unmatched junction bases: 12. The CDR3 DNA is TGTGCCAGCAGTTCCACCCGACAGGGAATTGGCATTCAGTACTTC. Amino acid sequence: CASSSTRQGIGIQYF.

The chain links TRBV5-1 to TRBJ2-2; the match to TRBD2 covers 9 bases. This CDR3 has 15 amino acids. Germline CDR1 is SGHRS and CDR2 is YFSETQ. J was trimmed by 8 bases and V by 0 bases; bases with no gene match: 5. In nucleotides, the CDR3 is TGCGCCAGCAGCTTGGTCCTAGCGGGAAGTGGGGAGCTGTTTTTT. Translated, it gives CASSLVLAGSGELFF.

The chain has TRBV3-1 (or the pseudogene TRBV3-2) and TRBJ2-2, with D possibly TRBD2 on 6 matching bases. Trimming cost V 0 bases and J 4 bases, with 9 bases left between them. This CDR3 is 15 amino acids long. Looked up from germline, CDR1 is LGHDT and CDR2 is YNNKEL (reference sequence). The DNA of the CDR3 is TGTGCCAGCAGCCAAGACCTGGGGGGCACCGGGGAGCTGTTTTTT. This translates into CASSQDLGGTGELFF.

The rearrangement joins TRBV7-9 to TRBJ2-7; tentatively, D is TRBD2 (6 bases). V lost 2 bases and J lost 7, with 9 bases in between. Germline CDR1 and CDR2: SEHNR and FQNEAQ (reference sequence). The CDR3 extends over 12 amino acids. The CDR3 spells CASSLPRGEQYF. CDR3 bases: TGTGCCAGCAGCTTACCCCGGGGGGAGCAGTACTTC.

The gene calls are TRBV18 and TRBJ1-5; D is possibly TRBD1 (5 bases). This CDR3 contains 15 residues. The V gene lost 3 bases and the J gene lost 3 bases, with 12 bases spanning the gap. Germline CDR1 is KGHSH and CDR2 is LQKENI. CDR3 loop: CASSPARADNQPQHF. CDR3 coding DNA: TGTGCCAGCTCACCTGCCAGGGCGGACAATCAGCCCCAGCATTTT.

This rearrangement joins TRBV7-9 to TRBJ1-5, with 9 bases matching TRBD1. CDR1 is SEHNR, CDR2 FQNEAQ, per germline (reference sequence). The V and J ends lost 3 bases and 6 bases, in that order; junction bases with no gene match: 6. CDR3 length equals 15 residues. CDR3 sequence reads: CASSFSTGGGQPQHF. The CDR3 DNA reads as TGTGCCAGCAGCTTCTCGACAGGGGGGGGTCAGCCCCAGCATTTT.

The genes are TRBV6-8 and TRBJ1-3; D unclear. Germline V gene data show CDR1 as MNHGY and CDR2 as SAAAGT. This CDR3 region has 18 residues. V lost 2 bases and J lost 0, with 17 bases in between. The CDR3 here is CASSYLEGNWSSGNTIYF. The CDR3 bases are TGTGCCAGCAGTTACCTCGAAGGAAATTGGAGCTCTGGAAACACCATATATTTT.